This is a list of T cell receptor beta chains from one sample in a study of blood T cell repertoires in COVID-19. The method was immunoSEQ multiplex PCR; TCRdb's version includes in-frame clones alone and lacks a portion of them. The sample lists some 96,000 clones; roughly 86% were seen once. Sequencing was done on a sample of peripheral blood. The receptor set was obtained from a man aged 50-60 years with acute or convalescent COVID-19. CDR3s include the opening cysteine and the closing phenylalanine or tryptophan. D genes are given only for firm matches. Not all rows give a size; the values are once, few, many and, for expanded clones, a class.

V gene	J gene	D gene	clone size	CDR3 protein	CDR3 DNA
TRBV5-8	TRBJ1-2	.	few	CASSLEPAGSSYGYTF	TGTGCCAGCAGCTTGGAGCCGGCGGGAAGTAGCTATGGCTACACCTTC
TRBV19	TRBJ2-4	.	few	CASSNTWGSLAKNIQYF	TGTGCCAGTAGTAACACGTGGGGCAGCCTAGCCAAAAACATTCAGTACTTC
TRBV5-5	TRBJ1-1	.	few	CASSLLYSIIRQNTEAFF	TGTGCCAGCAGCTTGCTATACAGTATAATCCGCCAGAACACTGAAGCTTTCTTT
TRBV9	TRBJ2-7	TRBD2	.	CASSLGLGSYEQYF	TGTGCCAGCAGCTTGGGACTAGGGTCTTACGAGCAGTACTTC
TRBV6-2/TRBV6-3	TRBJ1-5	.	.	CASSSNRDNQPQHF	TGTGCCAGCAGTTCAAACAGGGACAATCAGCCCCAGCATTTT
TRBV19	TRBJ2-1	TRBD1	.	CASNSPGTGVYNEQFF	TGTGCCAGTAATTCCCCTGGGACAGGGGTTTACAATGAGCAGTTCTTC
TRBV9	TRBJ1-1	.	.	CASSVAGVVGNTEAFF	TGTGCCAGCAGCGTAGCAGGCGTAGTGGGGAACACTGAAGCTTTCTTT
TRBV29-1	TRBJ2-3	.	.	CSAGRALGDTQYF	TGCAGCGCCGGGCGGGCTCTCGGGGATACGCAGTATTTT
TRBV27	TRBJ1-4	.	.	CASSSPHRESNEKLFF	TGTGCCAGCAGTTCCCCCCACAGGGAGAGTAATGAAAAACTGTTTTTT
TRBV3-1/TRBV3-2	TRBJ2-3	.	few	CASSPPSGTDTQYF	TGTGCCAGCAGCCCCCCTAGCGGCACAGATACGCAGTATTTT
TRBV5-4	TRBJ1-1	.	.	CASSLRRDTEAFF	TGTGCCAGCAGCTTGCGGAGGGACACTGAAGCTTTCTTT
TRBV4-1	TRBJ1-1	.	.	CASSRAPKSLNTEAFF	TGCGCCAGCAGCCGGGCCCCGAAGAGCCTGAACACTGAAGCTTTCTTT
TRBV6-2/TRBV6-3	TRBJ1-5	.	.	CASSYSSVVGNQPQHF	TGTGCCAGCAGTTACTCATCGGTCGTTGGCAATCAGCCCCAGCATTTT
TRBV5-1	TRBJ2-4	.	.	CASSLGGNQYF	TGCGCCAGCAGCTTGGGCGGGAACCAGTACTTC
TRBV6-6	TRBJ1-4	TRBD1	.	CASSYPRRGLREKLFF	TGTGCCAGCAGTTACCCCCGAAGGGGGCTTCGAGAAAAACTGTTTTTT
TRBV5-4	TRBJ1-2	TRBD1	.	CASSYEGGEDGYTF	TGTGCCAGCAGCTACGAAGGGGGCGAGGATGGCTACACCTTC
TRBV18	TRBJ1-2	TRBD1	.	CASSPLSRGRNYGYTF	TGTGCCAGCTCACCATTATCCAGGGGGAGAAACTATGGCTACACCTTC
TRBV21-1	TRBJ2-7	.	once	CASCIWDRINYEQYF	TGTGCCAGCTGCATTTGGGACAGGATCAACTACGAGCAGTACTTC
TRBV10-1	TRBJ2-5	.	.	CASSETGETQYF	TGCGCCAGCAGTGAAACGGGAGAGACCCAGTACTTC
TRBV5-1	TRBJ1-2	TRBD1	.	CASSFARGSDGYTF	TGCGCCAGCAGCTTCGCCAGGGGGTCGGACGGCTACACCTTC
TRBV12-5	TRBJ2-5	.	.	CASAKGQNRETQYF	TGTGCTAGTGCCAAAGGCCAGAACAGAGAGACCCAGTACTTC
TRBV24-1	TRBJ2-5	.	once	CATSDRRQQETQYF	TGTGCCACCAGTGATCGGAGGCAGCAAGAGACCCAGTACTTC
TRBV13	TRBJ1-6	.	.	CASSPAGEGSPLHF	TGTGCCAGCAGCCCCGCAGGGGAGGGCTCACCCCTCCACTTT
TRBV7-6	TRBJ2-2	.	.	CASRGWAGELFF	TGTGCCAGCAGGGGCTGGGCCGGGGAGCTGTTTTTT
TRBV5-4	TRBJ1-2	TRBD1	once	CASSLADRVIYGYTF	TGTGCCAGCAGCTTGGCAGACAGGGTTATCTATGGCTACACCTTC
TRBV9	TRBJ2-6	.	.	CASSLRIGVGFGANVLTF	TGTGCCAGCAGCCTCCGGATCGGGGTGGGTTTTGGGGCCAACGTCCTGACTTTC
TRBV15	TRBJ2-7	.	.	CATSPRKQGLGEQYF	TGTGCCACCAGCCCTAGAAAGCAGGGATTAGGGGAGCAGTACTTC
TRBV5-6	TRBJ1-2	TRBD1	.	CASSLLAGQNYGYTF	TGTGCCAGCAGCCTACTCGCGGGACAGAACTATGGCTACACCTTC